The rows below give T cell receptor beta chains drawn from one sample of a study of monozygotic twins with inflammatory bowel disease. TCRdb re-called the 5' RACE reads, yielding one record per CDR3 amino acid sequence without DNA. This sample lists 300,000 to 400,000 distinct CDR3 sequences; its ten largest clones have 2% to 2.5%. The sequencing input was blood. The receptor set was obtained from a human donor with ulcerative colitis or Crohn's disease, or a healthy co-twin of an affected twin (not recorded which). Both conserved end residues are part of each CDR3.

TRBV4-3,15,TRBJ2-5,CASSRLAGLGETQYF
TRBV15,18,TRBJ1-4,CATSREGRPVATNEKLFF
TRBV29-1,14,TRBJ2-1,CSVDAGGLSNEQFF
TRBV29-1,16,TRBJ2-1,CSVEVISGGVYNEQFF
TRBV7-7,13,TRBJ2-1,CASSGGTDNEQFF
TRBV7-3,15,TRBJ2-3,CASSLRHRVTDTQYF
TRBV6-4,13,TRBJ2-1,CASSTGLASEQFF
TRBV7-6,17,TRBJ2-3,CASSLELTSAVTDTQYF
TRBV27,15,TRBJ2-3,CASNRGDRDTDTQYF
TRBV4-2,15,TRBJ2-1,CASSQEAGGLSEQFF
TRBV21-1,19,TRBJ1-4,CASSNHILLNREFYEKLFF
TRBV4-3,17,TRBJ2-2,CASSQDQAGNVGGELFF
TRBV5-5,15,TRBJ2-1,CASSARTGMINEQFF
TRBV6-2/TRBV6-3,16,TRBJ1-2,CASSFLRQGTNYGYTF
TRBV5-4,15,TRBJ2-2,CASSSGTPNTGELFF
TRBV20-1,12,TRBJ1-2,CSASSEIYGYTF
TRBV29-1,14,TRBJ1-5,CSVGGDYSNQPQHF